The 28 T cell receptor beta chains below were found in one sample sequenced in a study of T cell changes during pregnancy in multiple sclerosis. Here immunoSEQ multiplex PCR was the method, and the copy in TCRdb shows in-frame clones only, minus some. This sample has approximately 87,000 clones, with 90% to 95% found just once. Here the sequenced sample was CD4+ T cells from peripheral blood mononuclear cells, taken in the second trimester of pregnancy. Source of these receptors: a female donor with multiple sclerosis, enrolled in a pregnancy study.

The chain recombines TRBV15 with TRBJ1-2; a possible D gene is TRBD1 (5 bases). The CDR3 runs to 15 residues. From germline, CDR1 is LNHNV and CDR2 YYDKDF (reference sequence). Between the trimmed V and J ends, which lost 1 base and 2 bases, there was a span of 11 bases. CDR3 sequence reads: CATSRGQGGNYGYTF. Written as DNA, the CDR3 is TGTGCCACCAGCAGAGGGCAGGGAGGAAACTATGGCTACACCTTC. Filled out from reference TRBV15 and TRBJ1-2, the complete variable domain reads DAMVIQNPRYQVTQFGKPVTLSCSQTLNHNVMYWYQQKSSQAPKLLFHYYDKDFNNEADTPDNFQSRRPNTSFCFLDIRSPGLGDTAMYLCATSRGQGGNYGYTFGSGTRLTVV.

The chain employs TRBV5-4 and TRBJ1-2; D is unresolved. V lost 4 bases and J lost 9, with 16 bases in between. The V gene's germline CDR1 is SGHNT and CDR2 YYREEE (reference sequence). The CDR3 has 13 amino acids. The CDR3 DNA reads as TGTGCCAGCAGCCCTTGGGATGGAGGGAGCTACACCTTC. Residues: CASSPWDGGSYTF.

The chain combines TRBV20-1 with TRBJ1-1; D not certain. This CDR3 has 11 residues. The germline V gene encodes CDR1 DFQATT and CDR2 SNEGSKA (reference sequence). With 0 bases removed from V and 10 bases from J, the gap between germline ends came to 9 bases. The CDR3: CSARDQTRAFF. The CDR3 DNA is TGCAGTGCTAGAGATCAAACGAGAGCTTTCTTT.

This clone was seen more than once but under ten times. V and J are TRBV19 and TRBJ1-5; tentatively, D is TRBD1 (5 bases). Germline values: CDR1 LNHDA, CDR2 SQIVND (reference sequence). V was pared by 7 bases and J by 2 bases, with 12 bases between. The CDR3 is made up of 14 amino acids. The CDR3 reads CASTGGYGNQPQHF. In DNA, the CDR3 is TGTGCCAGTACGGGGGGATACGGCAATCAGCCCCAGCATTTT.

The chain is built from TRBV19 and TRBJ2-7, with TRBD1 matching 9 bases. The V segment lost 5 bases and the J segment 5 bases; nucleotides outside the gene matches: 7. The CDR3 spans 14 residues. In germline, CDR1 is LNHDA, CDR2 SQIVND (reference sequence). In DNA, the CDR3 is TGTGCCAGTAGTGTACAGGGACAGGGTAACGAGCAGTACTTC. Amino acid sequence: CASSVQGQGNEQYF.

This sequence joins TRBV5-4 and TRBJ1-3; D uncertain. This CDR3 is 15 amino acids long. Germline CDR1 and CDR2: SGHNT and YYREEE (reference sequence). V lost 4 bases, J lost 0 bases, and 11 bases lay in between. This CDR3 reads CASSRGSSSGNTIYF. For the CDR3, the DNA is TGTGCCAGCAGCAGAGGGTCTAGCTCTGGAAACACCATATATTTT.

V gene TRBV19 combines with J gene TRBJ1-2, with D uncertain. The CDR3 totals 13 residues. The ends were cut back, 3 bases at V and 8 bases at J, with 13 bases in the middle. The germline V gene has CDR1 LNHDA and CDR2 SQIVND (reference sequence). The CDR3, as DNA: TGTGCCAGTAGTATTTCCAGTACCGGGGGCTACACCTTC. It is translated as CASSISSTGGYTF.

V gene TRBV4-3 combines with J gene TRBJ2-1, with no clear D. This CDR3 comprises 14 residues. V was clipped by 0 bases and J by 4 bases, with 7 bases between them. Germline assignment: CDR1 LGHNA and CDR2 YSLEER. The CDR3, as DNA: TGCGCCAGCAGCCAAGAACTCGGGTACAATGAGCAGTTCTTC. Translating gives CASSQELGYNEQFF.

The chain links TRBV18 to TRBJ1-2; 7 nucleotides line up with TRBD1. CDR3 length: 15 residues. The V and J ends lost 0 bases and 7 bases, in that order; junction bases with no gene match: 8. The germline CDR1 and CDR2 sequences are KGHSH and LQKENI. This chain's CDR3 is CASSPPGTAAGGYTF. The CDR3 DNA reads as TGTGCCAGCTCACCACCTGGGACAGCAGCCGGTGGCTACACCTTC.

The chain is built from TRBV7-3 and TRBJ2-1; the D is unclear. Trimming took off 1 base at V and 8 bases at J, with 9 bases between the two ends. The CDR3 is 13 amino acids. The germline V gene encodes CDR1 SGHTA and CDR2 FQGTGA. The CDR3 nucleotides read TGTGCCAGCAGCTTAAGCGCGAGGCATGAGCAGTTCTTC. It is translated as CASSLSARHEQFF.

The chain couples TRBV2 to TRBJ2-1; 8 nucleotides match TRBD2. The V segment lost 4 bases and the J segment 16 bases; nucleotides outside the gene matches: 3. There are 10 residues in the CDR3. Germline assignment: CDR1 SNHLY and CDR2 FYNNEI. Here the CDR3 DNA reads TGTGCCAGCAGTGCGGGGGGGGATTTCTTC. Its protein is CASSAGGDFF.

In this sample, this clone turned up once. A junction boundary mismatches the germline segment, possibly from a read error. This chain joins TRBV7-7 and TRBJ2-2, with a weak D call TRBD2 (5 bases). From germline, CDR1 is SSHAT and CDR2 FNYEAQ (reference sequence). The CDR3 spans 13 residues. The CDR3 loop is CASSPSMSGELFF. CDR3 nucleotide sequence: TGTGCTAGCAGCCCTAGCATGAGCGGGGAGCTGTTTTTT.

The rearrangement uses TRBV5-6 and TRBJ2-2; TRBD2 aligns across 10 bases. Germline V CDR1 and CDR2: SGHDT, YYEEEE. The CDR3 has 18 amino acids. J gave up 3 bases and V 2 bases, and 10 bases lay outside the gene matches. The CDR3 DNA follows: TGTGCCAGCAGCTTAGCGGGGGGGCTTTTTCACGACACCGGGGAGCTGTTTTTT. This codes for CASSLAGGLFHDTGELFF.

The V call is TRBV18, the J call TRBJ1-1, with a possible D match to TRBD1 (6 bases). Looked up from germline, CDR1 is KGHSH and CDR2 is LQKENI. The V end was cut by 5 bases, the J end by 1 base, with 14 bases between. This CDR3 comprises 15 residues. The CDR3 here is CASSMMGAKNTEAFF. The CDR3 nucleotides are TGTGCCAGCTCAATGATGGGGGCAAAGAACACTGAAGCTTTCTTT.

V gene TRBV6-1 combines with J gene TRBJ1-4, with 9 bases matching TRBD1. The CDR3 spans 15 residues. CDR1 MNHNS and CDR2 SASEGT come from the germline V gene. V dropped 8 bases and J dropped 5; count of bases not matched to a gene: 9. The CDR3 bases are TGTGCCAGCCTTGTTGTGACAGGGGGGAATGAAAAACTGTTTTTT. It translates to CASLVVTGGNEKLFF.

This chain joins TRBV5-1 and TRBJ2-5; 9 bases align to TRBD2. The V segment lost 4 bases and the J segment 2 bases; nucleotides outside the gene matches: 6. There are 15 residues in the CDR3. Germline V gives CDR1 SGHRS, CDR2 YFSETQ. Here the CDR3 DNA reads TGCGCCAGCAGCGAGCGGGAGGTTGCTCAAGAGACCCAGTACTTC. It translates to CASSEREVAQETQYF.

The V call is TRBV2, the J call TRBJ1-3; D is ambiguous. The CDR3 has 15 residues. V gave up 4 bases and J gave up 2 bases, with 12 bases separating them. From germline, CDR1 is SNHLY and CDR2 FYNNEI. CDR3 nucleotides: TGTGCCAGCAGTGTAAGGCGGAGCCCTGGAAACACCATATATTTT. Translating it yields CASSVRRSPGNTIYF.

This chain uses TRBV10-3 with TRBJ2-1; the D gene is possibly TRBD2 (5 bases). Germline assignment: CDR1 ENHRY and CDR2 SYGVKD. The CDR3 has 15 residues. V shed 0 bases and J shed 5 bases, with 11 bases lying between them. The CDR3 is CAISESRARDNEQFF. CDR3 nucleotides: TGTGCCATCAGTGAGTCGAGGGCAAGGGACAATGAGCAGTTCTTC.

The rearrangement joins TRBV11-1 to TRBJ2-7, with a tentative D call TRBD1 (5 bases). The V end was cut by 5 bases, the J end by 0 bases, with 14 bases between. The CDR3 is 15 residues long. The germline CDR1 and CDR2 sequences are SGHAT and FQDESV (reference sequence). CDR3 nucleotides: TGTGCCAGCAGCGCGAGAAGTCAGGGCTCCTACGAGCAGTACTTC. It translates to CASSARSQGSYEQYF. The entire variable domain, with the rest obtained from reference TRBV11-1 and TRBJ2-7, is as follows: EAEVAQSPRYKITEKSQAVAFWCDPISGHATLYWYRQILGQGPELLVQFQDESVVDDSQLPKDRFSAERLKGVDSTLKIQPAELGDSAMYLCASSARSQGSYEQYFGPGTRLTVT.

CDR3 coding DNA: TGTGCCAGTAGTATGGCAGGGACTGGCAATCAGCCCCAGCATTTT. It encodes CASSMAGTGNQPQHF. V is TRBV19 and J is TRBJ1-5; possible D gene TRBD1, 5 bases. The ends were cut back, 3 bases at V and 2 bases at J, with 11 bases in the middle. This CDR3 is built from 15 residues. Germline values: CDR1 LNHDA, CDR2 SQIVND (reference sequence).

V gene TRBV19 combines with J gene TRBJ1-3, with 7 nucleotides matching TRBD1. Germline V lookup: CDR1 LNHDA, CDR2 SQIVND (reference sequence). The CDR3 runs to 16 residues. V was pared by 5 bases and J by 3 bases, with 10 bases of the junction left unmatched. For the CDR3, the DNA is TGTGCCAGTAGTGGCCGACAGGGTAGCGGTGGAAACACCATATATTTT. This translates into CASSGRQGSGGNTIYF. The variable domain in full, with the rest retrieved from reference TRBV19 and TRBJ1-3, is DGGITQSPKYLFRKEGQNVTLSCEQNLNHDAMYWYRQDPGQGLRLIYYSQIVNDFQKGDIAEGYSVSREKKESFPLTVTSAQKNPTAFYLCASSGRQGSGGNTIYFGEGSWLTVV.

V is TRBV7-3 and J is TRBJ2-2; 7 bases fit TRBD1. The length of the CDR3 is 16 residues. Trimming removed 3 bases from V and 4 bases from J; junction bases left unmatched: 8. CDR1 and CDR2 from the germline V gene are SGHTA and FQGTGA. The CDR3 DNA sequence: TGTGCCAGCAGCTTGGAAATAGGGGGCCTCACCGGGGAGCTGTTTTTT. Amino acids: CASSLEIGGLTGELFF.

The chain couples TRBV19 to TRBJ1-5; possibly TRBD1 for D (6 bases). CDR1 is LNHDA, CDR2 SQIVND, per germline (reference sequence). V was pared by 4 bases and J by 1 base, with 17 bases between. The CDR3 extends over 17 amino acids. The CDR3 is CASSTIIQGMSNQPQHF. The CDR3 bases are TGTGCCAGTAGTACTATCATACAGGGAATGAGCAATCAGCCCCAGCATTTT.

The chain joins TRBV7-9 to TRBJ2-3, with TRBD1 as a possible D gene (6 bases). Germline CDR1 reads SEHNR; CDR2 reads FQNEAQ (reference sequence). V was pared by 5 bases and J by 0 bases, with 15 bases between. The CDR3 has 16 residues. CDR3 bases: TGTGCCAGCAGCCCCAGGGGACGGGATAGCACAGATACGCAGTATTTT. This encodes CASSPRGRDSTDTQYF.

The chain joins TRBV6-5 to TRBJ1-2; 8 positions match TRBD1. The junction had 5 bases not matched to a gene; V was cut back by 0 bases and J by 8 bases. The CDR3 is 14 residues long. Germline loops: CDR1 MNHEY, CDR2 SVGAGI. The DNA for the CDR3 is TGTGCCAGCAGTTACTCGGGACAGGTGGGCGGCTACACCTTC. Encoded protein: CASSYSGQVGGYTF.

This clone was counted a single time. The genes are TRBV5-6 and TRBJ1-2; 10 bases fit TRBD1. J lost 3 bases, V lost 0 bases, and 5 bases had no gene match. Germline-derived CDR1 and CDR2 are SGHDT and YYEEEE. The CDR3 totals 16 residues. The CDR3 region has the DNA TGTGCCAGCAGCTTGGTAGACAGGGGGCGTTACTATGGCTACACCTTC. Amino acids: CASSLVDRGRYYGYTF.

V usage is TRBV11-3 and J usage is TRBJ2-7; 7 positions match TRBD1. There are 15 residues in the CDR3. The trim removed 5 bases at V and 5 bases at J, leaving 12 bases unmatched. Germline V gene data show CDR1 as SGHNT and CDR2 as YENEEA. In nucleotides, the CDR3 is TGTGCCAGCAGCCGAAAGGGGGCGATTGGTCACGAGCAGTACTTC. This gives the protein CASSRKGAIGHEQYF.

This clone was detected only once. The V gene is TRBV5-8, the J gene TRBJ1-1, with D maybe TRBD1 (6 bases). CDR3 length: 14 residues. Germline CDR1 reads SGHTS; CDR2 reads YDEGEE. V was cut by 4 bases and J by 4 bases, with 14 bases left in between. CDR3 sequence (DNA): TGTGCCAGCAGCCTCGTACAGGGAGCCACTGAAGCTTTCTTT. Translation: CASSLVQGATEAFF.